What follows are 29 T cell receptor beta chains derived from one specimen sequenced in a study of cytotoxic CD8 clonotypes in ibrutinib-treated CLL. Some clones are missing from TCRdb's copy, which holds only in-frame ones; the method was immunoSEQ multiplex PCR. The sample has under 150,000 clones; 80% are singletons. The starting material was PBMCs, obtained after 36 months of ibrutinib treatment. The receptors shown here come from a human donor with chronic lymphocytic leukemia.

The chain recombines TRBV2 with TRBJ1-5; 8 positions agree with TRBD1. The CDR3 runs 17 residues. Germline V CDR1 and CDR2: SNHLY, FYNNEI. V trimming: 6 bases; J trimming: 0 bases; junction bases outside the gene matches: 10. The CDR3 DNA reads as TGTGCCAGCAGCGACGGGACAGGACTTTATAGCAATCAGCCCCAGCATTTT. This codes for CASSDGTGLYSNQPQHF. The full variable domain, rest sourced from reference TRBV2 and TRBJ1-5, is EPEVTQTPSHQVTQMGQEVILRCVPISNHLYFYWYRQILGQKVEFLVSFYNNEISEKSEIFDDQFSVERPDGSNFTLKIRSTKLEDSAMYFCASSDGTGLYSNQPQHFGDGTRLSIL.

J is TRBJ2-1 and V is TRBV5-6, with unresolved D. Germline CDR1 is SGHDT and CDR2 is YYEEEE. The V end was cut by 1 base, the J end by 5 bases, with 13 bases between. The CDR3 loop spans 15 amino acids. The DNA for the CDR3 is TGTGCCAGCAGCTTGATAGGGCTCCCAGACAATGAGCAGTTCTTC. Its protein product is CASSLIGLPDNEQFF.

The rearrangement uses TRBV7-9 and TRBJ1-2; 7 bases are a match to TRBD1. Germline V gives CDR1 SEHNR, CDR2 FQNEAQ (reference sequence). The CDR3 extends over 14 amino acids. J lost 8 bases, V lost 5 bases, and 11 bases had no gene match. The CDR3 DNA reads TGTGCCAGCAGCCCCGACCTAGACAGGGCCGGCTACACCTTC. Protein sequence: CASSPDLDRAGYTF.

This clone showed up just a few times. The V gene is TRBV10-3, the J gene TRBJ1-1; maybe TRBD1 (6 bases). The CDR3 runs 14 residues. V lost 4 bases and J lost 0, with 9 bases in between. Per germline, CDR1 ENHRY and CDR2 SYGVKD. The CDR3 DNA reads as TGTGCCATCAGTGCGAGGGGGATGAACACTGAAGCTTTCTTT. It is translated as CAISARGMNTEAFF.

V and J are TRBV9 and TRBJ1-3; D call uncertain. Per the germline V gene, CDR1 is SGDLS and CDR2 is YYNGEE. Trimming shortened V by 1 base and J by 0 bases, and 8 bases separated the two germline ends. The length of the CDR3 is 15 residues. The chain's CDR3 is CASSVNSVSGNTIYF. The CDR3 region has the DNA TGTGCCAGCAGCGTAAACTCCGTCTCTGGAAACACCATATATTTT.

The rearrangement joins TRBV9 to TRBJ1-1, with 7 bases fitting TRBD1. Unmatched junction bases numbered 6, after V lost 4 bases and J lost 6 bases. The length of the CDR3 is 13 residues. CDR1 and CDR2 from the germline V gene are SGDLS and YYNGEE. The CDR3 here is CASSRGRGSEAFF. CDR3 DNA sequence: TGTGCCAGCAGCAGGGGGCGAGGCTCTGAAGCTTTCTTT.

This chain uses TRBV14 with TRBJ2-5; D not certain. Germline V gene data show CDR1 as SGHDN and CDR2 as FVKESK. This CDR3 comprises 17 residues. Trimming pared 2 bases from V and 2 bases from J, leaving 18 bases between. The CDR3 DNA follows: TGTGCCAGCAGCCAACTACCAGTTAGGGTGAGGCAAGAGACCCAGTACTTC. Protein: CASSQLPVRVRQETQYF.

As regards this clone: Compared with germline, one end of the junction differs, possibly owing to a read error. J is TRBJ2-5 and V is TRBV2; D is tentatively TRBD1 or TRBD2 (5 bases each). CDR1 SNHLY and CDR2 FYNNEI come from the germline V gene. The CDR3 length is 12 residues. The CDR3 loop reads CASSYGLSMGDF. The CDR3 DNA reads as TGTGCCAGCAGTTACGGCCTTTCTATGGGGGACTTC.

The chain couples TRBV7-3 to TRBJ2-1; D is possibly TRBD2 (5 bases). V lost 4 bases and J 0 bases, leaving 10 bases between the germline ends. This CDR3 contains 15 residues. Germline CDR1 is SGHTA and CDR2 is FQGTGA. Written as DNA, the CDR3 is TGTGCCAGCAGCTCGCAACGGGACTCCTACAATGAGCAGTTCTTC. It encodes CASSSQRDSYNEQFF.

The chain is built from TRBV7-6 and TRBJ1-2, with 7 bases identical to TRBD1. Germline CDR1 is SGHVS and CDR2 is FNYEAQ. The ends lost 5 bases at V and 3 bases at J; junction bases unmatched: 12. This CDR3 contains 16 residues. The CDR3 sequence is CASSAIYNTGDYGYTF. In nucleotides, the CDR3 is TGTGCCAGCAGCGCGATATATAACACAGGGGACTATGGCTACACCTTC.

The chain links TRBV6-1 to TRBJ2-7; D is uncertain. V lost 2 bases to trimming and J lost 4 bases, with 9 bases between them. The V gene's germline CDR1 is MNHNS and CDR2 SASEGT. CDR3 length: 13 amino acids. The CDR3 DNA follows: TGTGCCAGCAGTGAAATCACCGTGTACGAGCAGTACTTC. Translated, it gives CASSEITVYEQYF.

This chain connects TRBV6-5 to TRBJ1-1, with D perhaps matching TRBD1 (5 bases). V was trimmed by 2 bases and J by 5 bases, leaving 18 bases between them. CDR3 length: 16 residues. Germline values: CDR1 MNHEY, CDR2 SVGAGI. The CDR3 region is CASSYDLFGGKTEAFF. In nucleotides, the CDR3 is TGTGCCAGCAGTTACGACTTATTCGGGGGGAAGACTGAAGCTTTCTTT.

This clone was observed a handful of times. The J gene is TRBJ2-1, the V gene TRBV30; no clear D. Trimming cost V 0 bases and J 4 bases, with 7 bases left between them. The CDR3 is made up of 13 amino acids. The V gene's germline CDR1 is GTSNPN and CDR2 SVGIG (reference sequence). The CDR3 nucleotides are TGTGCCTGGAGTGTATCGGGTTACAATGAGCAGTTCTTC. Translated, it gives CAWSVSGYNEQFF.

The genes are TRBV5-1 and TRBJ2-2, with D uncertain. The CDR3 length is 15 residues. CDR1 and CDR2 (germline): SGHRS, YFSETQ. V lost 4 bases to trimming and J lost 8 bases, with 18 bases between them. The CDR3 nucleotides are TGCGCCAGCAGCGAATCACCGACAAGTCGTGGGGAGCTGTTTTTT. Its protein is CASSESPTSRGELFF.

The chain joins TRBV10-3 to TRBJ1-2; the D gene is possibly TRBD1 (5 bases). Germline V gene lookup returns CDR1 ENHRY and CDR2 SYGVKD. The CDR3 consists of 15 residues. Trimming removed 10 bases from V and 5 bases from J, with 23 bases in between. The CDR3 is CASSLPRVVLYGYTF. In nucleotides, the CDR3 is TGTGCCAGCAGCCTTCCCAGGGTGGTCCTTTATGGCTACACCTTC.

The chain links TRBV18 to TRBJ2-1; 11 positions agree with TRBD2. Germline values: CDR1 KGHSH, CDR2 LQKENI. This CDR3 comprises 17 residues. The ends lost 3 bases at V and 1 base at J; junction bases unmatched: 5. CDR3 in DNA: TGTGCCAGCTCACCGACTAGCGGGATTTTTTCCTACAATGAGCAGTTCTTC. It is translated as CASSPTSGIFSYNEQFF.

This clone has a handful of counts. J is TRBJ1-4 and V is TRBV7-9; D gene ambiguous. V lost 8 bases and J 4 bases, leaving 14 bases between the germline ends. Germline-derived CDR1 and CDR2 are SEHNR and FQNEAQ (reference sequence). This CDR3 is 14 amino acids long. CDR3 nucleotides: TGTGCCAGCCTGAGACGGGGTAGTAATGAAAAACTGTTTTTT. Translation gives CASLRRGSNEKLFF.

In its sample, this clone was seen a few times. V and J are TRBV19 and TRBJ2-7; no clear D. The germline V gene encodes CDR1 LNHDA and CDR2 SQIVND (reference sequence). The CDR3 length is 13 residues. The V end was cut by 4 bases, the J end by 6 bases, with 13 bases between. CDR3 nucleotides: TGTGCCAGTAGTACTGGCAGAATCCGCGAGCAGTACTTC. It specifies CASSTGRIREQYF.

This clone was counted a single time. The DNA of the CDR3 is TGCGCCAGCAGCTTGAGGTTAGCGCATTTCGGCGAGCAGTACTTC. It specifies CASSLRLAHFGEQYF. V usage is TRBV5-1 and J usage is TRBJ2-7; D is perhaps TRBD2 (5 bases). There are 15 residues in the CDR3. CDR1 and CDR2 (germline): SGHRS, YFSETQ. V lost 1 base and J 6 bases, leaving 17 bases between the germline ends.

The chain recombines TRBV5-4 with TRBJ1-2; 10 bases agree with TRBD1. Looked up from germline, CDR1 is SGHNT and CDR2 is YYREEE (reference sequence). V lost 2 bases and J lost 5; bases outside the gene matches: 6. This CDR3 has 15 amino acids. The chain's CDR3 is CASSFRQGARYGYTF. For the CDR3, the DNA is TGTGCCAGCAGCTTCCGACAGGGGGCTCGGTATGGCTACACCTTC.

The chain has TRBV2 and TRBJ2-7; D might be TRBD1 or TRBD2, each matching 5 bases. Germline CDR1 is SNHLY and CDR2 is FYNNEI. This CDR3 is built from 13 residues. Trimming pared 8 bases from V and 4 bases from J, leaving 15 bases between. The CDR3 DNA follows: TGTGCCAGCGAACGGGACCTCTCTTACGAGCAGTACTTC. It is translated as CASERDLSYEQYF.

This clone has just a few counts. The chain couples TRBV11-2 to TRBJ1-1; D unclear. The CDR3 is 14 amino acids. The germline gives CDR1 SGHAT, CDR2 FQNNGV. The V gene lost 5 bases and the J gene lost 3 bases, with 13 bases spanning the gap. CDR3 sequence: CASSVTFGDTEAFF. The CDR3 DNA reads TGTGCCAGCAGCGTCACCTTCGGAGACACTGAAGCTTTCTTT.

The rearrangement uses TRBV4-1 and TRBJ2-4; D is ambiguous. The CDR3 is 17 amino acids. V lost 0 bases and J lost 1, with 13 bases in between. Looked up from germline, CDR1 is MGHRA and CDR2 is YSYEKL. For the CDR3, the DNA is TGCGCCAGCAGCCAAGACCGAGTACGAAACGCCAAAAACATTCAGTACTTC. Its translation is CASSQDRVRNAKNIQYF.

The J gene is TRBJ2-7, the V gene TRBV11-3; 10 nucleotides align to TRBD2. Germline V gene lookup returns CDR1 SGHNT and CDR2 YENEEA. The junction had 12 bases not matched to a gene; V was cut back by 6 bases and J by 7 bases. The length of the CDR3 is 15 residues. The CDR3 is CASSEVAGGPGEQYF. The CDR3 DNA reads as TGTGCCAGCAGTGAAGTAGCGGGGGGACCTGGTGAGCAGTACTTC.

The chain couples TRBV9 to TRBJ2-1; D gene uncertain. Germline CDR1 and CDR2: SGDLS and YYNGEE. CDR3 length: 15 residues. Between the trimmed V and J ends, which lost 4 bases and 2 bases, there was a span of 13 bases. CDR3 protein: CASSPRDRTYNEQFF. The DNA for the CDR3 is TGTGCCAGCAGCCCCCGCGACCGAACCTACAATGAGCAGTTCTTC.

As DNA, the CDR3 is TGTGCCAGCAGCCACTTAGCCCCCGGGACAGGGGTAAAAAACATTCAGTACTTC. Encoded protein: CASSHLAPGTGVKNIQYF. The rearrangement links TRBV11-2 to TRBJ2-4, with TRBD1 matching over 10 bases. CDR1 and CDR2 (germline): SGHAT, FQNNGV. The CDR3 covers 18 residues. V dropped 5 bases and J dropped 4; count of bases not matched to a gene: 14. The full variable domain, rest sourced from reference TRBV11-2 and TRBJ2-4, is EAGVAQSPRYKIIEKRQSVAFWCNPISGHATLYWYQQILGQGPKLLIQFQNNGVVDDSQLPKDRFSAERLKGVDSTLKIQPAKLEDSAVYLCASSHLAPGTGVKNIQYFGAGTRLSVL.

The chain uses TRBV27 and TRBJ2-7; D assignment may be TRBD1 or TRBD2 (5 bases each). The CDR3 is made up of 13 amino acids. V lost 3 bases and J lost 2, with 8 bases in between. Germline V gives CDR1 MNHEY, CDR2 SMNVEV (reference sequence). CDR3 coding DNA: TGTGCCAGCAGTTTCATGGGGGCCTACGAGCAGTACTTC. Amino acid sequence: CASSFMGAYEQYF.

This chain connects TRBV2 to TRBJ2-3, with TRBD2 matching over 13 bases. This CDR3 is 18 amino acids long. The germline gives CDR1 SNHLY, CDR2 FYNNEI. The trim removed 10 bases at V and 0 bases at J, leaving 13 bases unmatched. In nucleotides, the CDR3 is TGTGCCAACCGTCCAAGGGGACTAGCGGGACTTAGCACAGATACGCAGTATTTT. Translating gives CANRPRGLAGLSTDTQYF.

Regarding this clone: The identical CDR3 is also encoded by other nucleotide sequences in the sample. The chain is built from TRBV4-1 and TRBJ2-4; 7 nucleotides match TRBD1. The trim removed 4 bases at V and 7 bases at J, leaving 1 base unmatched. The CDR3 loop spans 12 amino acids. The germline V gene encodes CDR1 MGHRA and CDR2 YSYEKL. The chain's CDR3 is CASSRTGNIQYF. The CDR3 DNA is TGCGCCAGCAGCCGGACAGGTAACATTCAGTACTTC.